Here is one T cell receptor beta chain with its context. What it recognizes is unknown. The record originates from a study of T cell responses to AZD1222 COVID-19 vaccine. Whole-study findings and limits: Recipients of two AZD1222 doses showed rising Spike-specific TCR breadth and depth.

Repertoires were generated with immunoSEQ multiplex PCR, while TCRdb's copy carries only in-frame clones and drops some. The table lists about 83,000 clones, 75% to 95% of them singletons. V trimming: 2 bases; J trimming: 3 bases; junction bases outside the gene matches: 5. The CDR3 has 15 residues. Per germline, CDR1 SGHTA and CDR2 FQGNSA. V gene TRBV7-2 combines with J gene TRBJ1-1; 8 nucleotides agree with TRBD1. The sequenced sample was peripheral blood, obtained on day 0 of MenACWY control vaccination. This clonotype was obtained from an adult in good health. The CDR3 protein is CASSLRQGRYTEAFF. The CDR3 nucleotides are TGTGCCAGCAGCTTAAGACAGGGGAGGTACACTGAAGCTTTCTTT. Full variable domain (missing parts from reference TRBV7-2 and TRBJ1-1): GAGVSQSPSNKVTEKGKDVELRCDPISGHTALYWYRQSLGQGLEFLIYFQGNSAPDKSGLPSDRFSAERTGGSVSTLTIQRTQQEDSAVYLCASSLRQGRYTEAFFGQGTRLTVV.